Below are 28 T cell receptor beta chains sequenced from a single sample in a study of coeliac disease. Produced via immunoSEQ multiplex PCR; TCRdb's table is partial and in-frame only. The table includes about 6,500 clones, approximately 66% detected once. The sample was lamina propria lymphocytes from the gut. These receptor sequences come from a man over 45 with active celiac disease.

The chain uses TRBV2 and TRBJ2-3; D is perhaps TRBD2 (6 bases). V was pared by 6 bases and J by 5 bases, with 9 bases between. The germline CDR1 and CDR2 sequences are SNHLY and FYNNEI. There are 12 residues in the CDR3. This chain's CDR3 is CASREGIDTQYF. The CDR3 DNA reads TGTGCCAGCAGGGAGGGAATAGATACGCAGTATTTT.

This rearrangement joins TRBV7-9 to TRBJ2-1, with a possible D match to TRBD1 (5 bases). V lost 6 bases and J 9 bases, leaving 12 bases between the germline ends. This CDR3 is built from 12 residues. From germline, CDR1 is SEHNR and CDR2 FQNEAQ (reference sequence). CDR3: CASRVGVSEQFF. CDR3 coding DNA: TGTGCCAGCAGGGTAGGGGTCAGTGAGCAGTTCTTC.

This rearrangement joins TRBV21-1 to TRBJ1-2; the table assigns TRBD1, which was not confirmed against the DNA. TRBV21-1 is designated a pseudogene. The CDR3 is made up of 14 amino acids. The CDR3 protein is CASSKSGQGDGYTF. CDR3 nucleotide sequence: TGTGCCAGCAGCAAGTCGGGACAGGGAGATGGCTACACCTTC.

This clone was seen only once. The gene calls are TRBV4-2 and TRBJ2-5, with D possibly being TRBD1 (6 bases). V lost 4 bases to trimming and J lost 2 bases, with 11 bases between them. CDR3 length: 14 amino acids. CDR1 LGHNA and CDR2 YNFKEQ come from the germline V gene. CDR3 sequence: CASSPGQGQETQYF. The CDR3 DNA follows: TGTGCCAGCAGCCCTGGTCAGGGGCAAGAGACCCAGTACTTC.

Here the CDR3 reads CASGLVHYRVGLRETQYF. The DNA of the CDR3 is TGTGCTAGTGGTTTGGTACACTACAGGGTAGGTCTCCGAGAGACCCAGTACTTC. The V and J genes are TRBV12-5 and TRBJ2-5, with D possibly TRBD1 on 6 matching bases. The CDR3 is made up of 18 amino acids. V was trimmed by 0 bases and J by 4 bases, leaving 21 bases between them. CDR1 and CDR2 (germline): LGHNT, FRNRAP.

The V call is TRBV7-9, the J call TRBJ2-7; no clear D gene. CDR1 SEHNR and CDR2 FQNEAQ come from the germline V gene (reference sequence). The V gene lost 4 bases and the J gene lost 3 bases, with 10 bases spanning the gap. This CDR3 has 13 residues. The CDR3, as DNA: TGTGCCAGCAGCTCCTCCCTCGTCTACGAGCAGTACTTC. It specifies CASSSSLVYEQYF.

The rearrangement links TRBV5-6 to TRBJ1-5; 9 bases are shared with TRBD1. The CDR3 has 16 residues. V was pared by 0 bases and J by 4 bases, with 5 bases of the junction left unmatched. The germline gives CDR1 SGHDT, CDR2 YYEEEE. CDR3 bases: TGTGCCAGCAGCTTGGCAGACAGGGGGGATAATCAGCCCCAGCATTTT. Translated: CASSLADRGDNQPQHF.

There are a few counts of this clone. The V and J genes are TRBV10-3 and TRBJ2-3, with 7 bases aligning to TRBD2. Germline CDR1 reads ENHRY; CDR2 reads SYGVKD. V was clipped by 3 bases and J by 0 bases; unmatched bases: 3. The length of the CDR3 is 15 residues. In DNA form, the CDR3 reads TGTGCCATCAGTGATCCAGCGGGGAGCACAGATACGCAGTATTTT. The encoded protein is CAISDPAGSTDTQYF.

The rearrangement links TRBV5-1 to TRBJ2-3; 7 nucleotides align to TRBD1. This CDR3 region has 14 residues. Trimming removed 3 bases from V and 2 bases from J; junction bases left unmatched: 3. Germline CDR1 reads SGHRS; CDR2 reads YFSETQ. The CDR3, as DNA: TGCGCCAGCAGCTGGGGACAGAACACAGATACGCAGTATTTT. Protein: CASSWGQNTDTQYF.

The genes are TRBV29-1 and TRBJ2-3, with TRBD2 as a possible D gene (6 bases). V dropped 4 bases and J dropped 4 bases, with 24 bases sitting between them. Per the germline V gene, CDR1 is SQVTM and CDR2 is ANQGSEA. The CDR3 covers 17 residues. CDR3 nucleotide sequence: TGCAGCGTTGCGGGGGTTTGGGCGTGGGTCTGGGCAGATACGCAGTATTTT. As protein: CSVAGVWAWVWADTQYF.

Relative to its sample, this clone is medium-sized. This rearrangement joins TRBV25-1 to TRBJ2-2; D might be TRBD2 (6 bases). This CDR3 is built from 13 residues. V shed 4 bases and J shed 4 bases, with 7 bases lying between them. Germline values: CDR1 MGHDK, CDR2 SYGVNS. The CDR3 spells CASSGGVTGELFF. CDR3 coding DNA: TGTGCCAGCAGTGGGGGGGTCACCGGGGAGCTGTTTTTT. Full variable domain (outside the CDR3, taken from reference TRBV25-1 and TRBJ2-2): EADIYQTPRYLVIGTGKKITLECSQTMGHDKMYWYQQDPGMELHLIHYSYGVNSTEKGDLSSESTVSRIRTEHFPLTLESARPSHTSQYLCASSGGVTGELFFGEGSRLTVL.

The V gene is TRBV7-9, the J gene TRBJ2-5, with 11 bases matching TRBD2. Per germline, CDR1 SEHNR and CDR2 FQNEAQ (reference sequence). The length of the CDR3 is 16 residues. Trimming cost V 3 bases and J 5 bases; bases outside gene matches: 8. The CDR3: CASSLGLAVHRETQYF. The CDR3 bases are TGTGCCAGCAGCTTGGGACTAGCGGTTCACCGGGAGACCCAGTACTTC.

The rearrangement links TRBV30 to TRBJ1-3, with 7 nucleotides matching TRBD1. The CDR3 is 17 amino acids. Per the germline V gene, CDR1 is GTSNPN and CDR2 is SVGIG (reference sequence). Losses at the gene ends were 4 bases for V and 2 bases for J; bases not matched to a gene: 14. This CDR3 is CAWTRTGIYSTGNTIYF. In DNA form, the CDR3 reads TGTGCCTGGACTAGGACAGGAATCTATTCGACTGGAAACACCATATATTTT.

The J gene is TRBJ1-3, the V gene TRBV6-6; D not resolved. V dropped 7 bases and J dropped 5 bases, with 18 bases sitting between them. Germline V gives CDR1 MNHNY, CDR2 SVGAGI (reference sequence). The CDR3 has 15 residues. The CDR3 spells CASIHTRAGRNTIYF. CDR3 nucleotides: TGTGCCAGCATCCACACCCGCGCGGGTAGAAACACCATATATTTT.

There are a few counts of this clone. The chain is built from TRBV9 and TRBJ2-5; tentative D call: TRBD2 (6 bases). Per the germline V gene, CDR1 is SGDLS and CDR2 is YYNGEE. The V and J ends lost 8 bases and 5 bases respectively, with 22 bases between them. CDR3 length: 15 residues. The CDR3 region is CASTTGTGEWETQYF. The CDR3 nucleotides are TGTGCCAGTACGACTGGCACGGGGGAGTGGGAGACCCAGTACTTC.

The chain links TRBV19 to TRBJ2-2; weak D call: TRBD1 (6 bases). The CDR3 runs to 14 residues. The germline gives CDR1 LNHDA, CDR2 SQIVND (reference sequence). V was trimmed by 6 bases and J by 3 bases, leaving 11 bases between them. Written as DNA, the CDR3 is TGTGCCAGTAGACCTGGACAGCACACCGGGGAGCTGTTTTTT. This sequence encodes CASRPGQHTGELFF. Looking up the rest from reference TRBV19 and TRBJ2-2 gives the full variable domain: DGGITQSPKYLFRKEGQNVTLSCEQNLNHDAMYWYRQDPGQGLRLIYYSQIVNDFQKGDIAEGYSVSREKKESFPLTVTSAQKNPTAFYLCASRPGQHTGELFFGEGSRLTVL.

V gene TRBV19 combines with J gene TRBJ2-5, with 9 bases matching TRBD2. This CDR3 comprises 15 residues. Germline CDR1 reads LNHDA; CDR2 reads SQIVND (reference sequence). The junction had 10 bases not matched to a gene; V was cut back by 7 bases and J by 4 bases. The CDR3 nucleotides read TGTGCCAGTACCATAGGGGGACTAGCACGAGAGACCCAGTACTTC. Protein product: CASTIGGLARETQYF.

The rearrangement links TRBV7-2 to TRBJ2-7, with 7 bases that match TRBD1. Germline CDR1 SGHTA, CDR2 FQGNSA. This CDR3 is 14 amino acids long. Losses at the gene ends were 1 base for V and 1 base for J; bases not matched to a gene: 1. The CDR3 DNA reads as TGTGCCAGCAGCTTAGAACAGGGGTCCTACGAGCAGTACGTC. It yields the protein CASSLEQGSYEQYV.

Here the CDR3 reads CASSMSGQGADIQYF. The CDR3, as DNA: TGTGCCAGTAGTATGTCGGGACAGGGGGCAGACATTCAGTACTTC. The chain recombines TRBV19 with TRBJ2-4; 12 bases match TRBD1. The CDR3 runs 15 residues. Germline lookup yields CDR1 LNHDA and CDR2 SQIVND (reference sequence). Trimming took 3 bases from V and 8 from J; bases not matched to a gene: 5.

The V and J genes are TRBV7-6 and TRBJ2-5, with 8 bases identical to TRBD2. Germline assignment: CDR1 SGHVS and CDR2 FNYEAQ. V dropped 0 bases and J dropped 5; count of bases not matched to a gene: 5. This CDR3 contains 15 residues. CDR3: CASSLAPPGGETQYF. CDR3 DNA sequence: TGTGCCAGCAGCTTAGCGCCCCCGGGAGGGGAGACCCAGTACTTC.

The V call is TRBV27, the J call TRBJ2-7; TRBD2 agrees at 10 bases. Trimming took 7 bases from V and 5 from J; bases not matched to a gene: 11. CDR1 and CDR2 from the germline V gene are MNHEY and SMNVEV (reference sequence). There are 15 residues in the CDR3. The CDR3 reads CASNKAGGFPHEQYV. CDR3 bases: TGTGCCAGCAACAAAGCGGGAGGGTTTCCCCACGAGCAGTACGTC.

The gene calls are TRBV2 and TRBJ2-2, with D possibly matching TRBD2 (5 bases). V lost 6 bases to trimming and J lost 1 base, with 9 bases between them. This CDR3 spans 14 amino acids. Germline V lookup: CDR1 SNHLY, CDR2 FYNNEI. The CDR3: CASRRGQNTGELFF. CDR3 nucleotides: TGTGCCAGCAGAAGAGGGCAGAACACCGGGGAGCTGTTTTTT.

This chain links TRBV29-1 with TRBJ1-1; a possible D gene is TRBD1 (5 bases). This CDR3 has 15 amino acids. Germline assignment: CDR1 SQVTM and CDR2 ANQGSEA. V dropped 5 bases and J dropped 0 bases, with 16 bases sitting between them. DNA of the CDR3: TGCAGCGTTAGGTCGCGGGGCCACTTGAACACTGAAGCTTTCTTT. It yields the protein CSVRSRGHLNTEAFF.

J is TRBJ2-3 and V is TRBV7-3, with 12 bases lining up with TRBD2. The ends lost 5 bases at V and 4 bases at J; junction bases unmatched: 4. The CDR3 runs to 15 residues. Germline loops: CDR1 SGHTA, CDR2 FQGTGA. In nucleotides, the CDR3 is TGTGCCAGCAGCGATCGACTAGCGGGAGCAGATACGCAGTATTTT. It translates to CASSDRLAGADTQYF.

The chain carries TRBV2 and TRBJ2-6; D is uncertain. This CDR3 is built from 15 residues. From germline, CDR1 is SNHLY and CDR2 FYNNEI. V shed 6 bases and J shed 0 bases, with 9 bases lying between them. CDR3 sequence (DNA): TGTGCCAGCAGGTACACGAACTCTGGGGCCAACGTCCTGACTTTC. Translation gives CASRYTNSGANVLTF.

The table lists this clone with a few counts. V and J are TRBV7-9 and TRBJ2-7; a possible D gene is TRBD1 (5 bases). Trimming cost V 1 base and J 9 bases, with 10 bases left between them. There are 12 residues in the CDR3. Per the germline V gene, CDR1 is SEHNR and CDR2 is FQNEAQ (reference sequence). The CDR3 nucleotides are TGTGCCAGCAGCTTAGATGGTAGGGGGCAGTACGTC. Its protein is CASSLDGRGQYV.

The chain links TRBV18 to TRBJ1-1; D remains unclear. The CDR3 is 18 amino acids. Germline V gives CDR1 KGHSH, CDR2 LQKENI. With 3 bases removed from V and 1 base from J, the gap between germline ends came to 21 bases. CDR3 amino acids: CASSPFGVTLASNTEAFF. In DNA, the CDR3 is TGTGCCAGCTCACCCTTCGGGGTTACACTCGCCTCGAACACTGAAGCTTTCTTT.

The chain carries TRBV4-3 and TRBJ2-2, with TRBD2 as a possible D gene (6 bases). Germline V CDR1 and CDR2: LGHNA, YSLEER. Trimming removed 0 bases from V and 3 bases from J, with 14 bases in between. The CDR3 totals 17 residues. This CDR3 is CASSQDPPSGDTGELFF. The CDR3 DNA sequence: TGCGCCAGCAGCCAAGATCCCCCGTCGGGGGACACCGGGGAGCTGTTTTTT.